The rows below give T cell receptor beta chains drawn from one sample of a study of blood T cell repertoires in COVID-19. Data came from immunoSEQ multiplex PCR; TCRdb stores just in-frame clones and leaves some out. The sample consists of 150,000 to 200,000 clones, under 95% of them appearing once. Sequenced material: peripheral blood. The receptors shown here come from a man between 60 and 75 years old with active or convalescent COVID-19. Both conserved end residues are part of each CDR3. A D gene is named only where the DNA matches it firmly. Part of the rows lack a size; the others show once, few, many or a class for expanded clones.

v_gene	d_gene	j_gene	abundance	CDR3aa	CDR3nt
TRBV5-1	.	TRBJ2-5	.	CASSLALAGQETQYF	TGCGCCAGCAGCTTGGCACTTGCAGGGCAAGAGACCCAGTACTTC
TRBV18	TRBD2	TRBJ2-3	.	CASSGLAGGSDTQYF	TGTGCCAGCTCCGGACTAGCGGGGGGTTCGGATACGCAGTATTTT
TRBV7-2	TRBD1	TRBJ2-6	.	CASSLTGGLKSGANVLTF	TGTGCCAGCAGCTTAACAGGGGGGCTCAAGTCTGGGGCCAACGTCCTGACTTTC
TRBV12-2	.	TRBJ2-6	once	CASRLKAGGSGANVLTF	TGTGCAAGTCGCTTAAAGGCAGGGGGTTCTGGGGCCAACGTCCTGACTTTC
TRBV10-1	TRBD1	TRBJ2-1	.	CASSESGRGQGIWNEQFF	TGCGCCAGCAGTGAGTCGGGTCGAGGACAGGGGATATGGAATGAGCAGTTCTTC
TRBV5-5	.	TRBJ2-2	.	CASSLLQQNGELFF	TGTGCCAGCAGCTTGCTACAGCAGAACGGGGAGCTGTTTTTT
TRBV19	.	TRBJ1-5	.	CASSIKAGEDQPQHF	TGTGCCAGTAGTATTAAGGCAGGTGAAGATCAGCCCCAGCATTTT
TRBV27	.	TRBJ1-1	once	CASSLVQAGDTEAFF	TGTGCCAGCAGTTTAGTGCAGGCAGGGGACACTGAAGCTTTCTTT
TRBV5-1	.	TRBJ1-3	.	CASSQTTGNSGNTIYF	TGCGCCAGCAGCCAAACAACAGGGAACTCTGGAAACACCATATATTTT
TRBV7-6	TRBD2	TRBJ2-1	.	CASSLVRGGDNEQFF	TGTGCCAGCAGCTTGGTGCGCGGGGGGGACAATGAGCAGTTCTTC
TRBV7-2	TRBD1	TRBJ2-5	once	CASSRGQGETQYF	TGTGCCAGCAGCCGCGGACAGGGGGAGACCCAGTACTTC
TRBV18	.	TRBJ1-5	.	CASSPAPQANNQPQHF	TGTGCCAGCTCGCCGGCCCCCCAGGCGAACAATCAGCCCCAGCATTTT
TRBV11-1	.	TRBJ2-7	few	CASSLRGPQYF	TGTGCCAGCAGCTTGCGGGGGCCCCAGTACTTC
TRBV9	TRBD2	TRBJ2-5	.	CASSVDRLAETQYF	TGTGCCAGCAGCGTGGACAGACTAGCGGAGACCCAGTACTTC
TRBV7-2	.	TRBJ1-5	once	CASSLEPVGASNQPQHF	TGTGCCAGCAGCTTAGAACCGGTGGGAGCTAGCAATCAGCCCCAGCATTTT
TRBV6-5	TRBD1	TRBJ2-7	.	CASRSGTGITYEQYF	TGTGCCAGCAGGTCCGGGACAGGGATTACCTACGAGCAGTACTTC
TRBV12-3/TRBV12-4	.	TRBJ1-1	.	CASSFAGLEAFF	TGTGCCAGCAGTTTCGCGGGGTTAGAAGCTTTCTTT
TRBV14	TRBD1	TRBJ1-1	.	CASSQDITGAMNTEAFF	TGTGCCAGCAGCCAAGATATCACAGGGGCGATGAACACTGAAGCTTTCTTT
TRBV12-3/TRBV12-4	TRBD1	TRBJ1-4	.	CASRPGQGEKLFF	TGTGCCAGCAGACCGGGACAGGGGGAAAAACTGTTTTTT
TRBV19	.	TRBJ1-2	.	CASSIMSGPDAFGYTF	TGTGCCAGTAGTATCATGAGCGGGCCAGACGCATTTGGCTACACCTTC
TRBV5-6	.	TRBJ1-5	.	CASSLYGGNQPQHF	TGTGCCAGCAGCTTGTATGGAGGGAATCAGCCCCAGCATTTT
TRBV5-1	TRBD2	TRBJ2-5	once	CASSGHGGALETQYF	TGCGCCAGCAGCGGCCACGGGGGGGCGTTGGAGACCCAGTACTTC
TRBV7-2	.	TRBJ1-2	.	CASSLEQGGGYTF	TGTGCCAGCAGCTTAGAACAGGGTGGCGGCTACACCTTC
TRBV11-3	TRBD2	TRBJ2-1	.	CASSLGSGGLNEQFF	TGTGCCAGCAGCTTAGGGTCGGGAGGCTTGAATGAGCAGTTCTTC
TRBV7-2	TRBD1	TRBJ1-3	.	CASSLALGTGGGNTIYF	TGTGCCAGCAGCTTAGCGCTGGGGACAGGGGGAGGAAACACCATATATTTT
TRBV6-5	TRBD2	TRBJ2-7	.	CASSIFGLAGVEQYF	TGTGCCAGCAGTATATTCGGTTTAGCGGGGGTTGAGCAGTACTTC
TRBV6-5	TRBD1	TRBJ2-3	.	CASRSTGGLTDTQYF	TGTGCCAGCAGATCGACAGGGGGCCTCACAGATACGCAGTATTTT
TRBV5-1	TRBD1	TRBJ1-2	once	CASSLQGKDYGYTF	TGCGCCAGCAGCCTACAGGGGAAGGACTATGGCTACACCTTC
TRBV6-1	.	TRBJ1-3	.	CASSELGRHSGNTIYF	TGTGCCAGCAGTGAACTGGGCAGACACTCTGGAAACACCATATATTTT
TRBV6-4	TRBD2	TRBJ2-3	.	CASRTSGAPTDTQYF	TGTGCCAGCAGGACGAGCGGGGCCCCCACAGATACGCAGTATTTT
TRBV5-1	TRBD2	TRBJ2-1	once	CASSSGTSSHNEQFF	TGCGCCAGCAGCTCCGGGACTAGCAGTCACAATGAGCAGTTCTTC
TRBV7-9	TRBD1	TRBJ1-6	.	CASSLPKDRANSPLHF	TGTGCCAGCAGCCTACCAAAGGACAGGGCGAATTCACCCCTCCACTTT
TRBV7-6	TRBD2	TRBJ2-3	.	CASSYIISGAGDTDTQYF	TGTGCCAGCAGCTACATTATATCGGGAGCGGGAGACACAGATACGCAGTATTTT
TRBV2	.	TRBJ1-5	once	CASKRDLAINQPQHF	TGTGCCAGTAAACGCGACCTAGCCATTAATCAGCCCCAGCATTTT
TRBV19	TRBD1	TRBJ1-5	.	CASSIVTGGSNQPQHF	TGTGCCAGTAGTATCGTCACAGGGGGGAGCAATCAGCCCCAGCATTTT
TRBV19	.	TRBJ1-1	.	CASIRSGDIVVRAEAFF	TGTGCCAGTATCAGGTCCGGGGACATTGTTGTTCGAGCTGAAGCTTTCTTT
TRBV19	.	TRBJ1-6	.	CASSIARGINSPLHF	TGTGCCAGTAGTATTGCCAGGGGTATCAATTCACCCCTCCACTTT
TRBV7-2	.	TRBJ2-7	.	CASSPQGDSYEQYF	TGTGCCAGCAGCCCACAGGGAGACTCCTACGAGCAGTACTTC